This TCR beta chain stems from a study of vaccination effects on CD4 cells after COVID-19 (dated by TCRdb to between 2020 and 2023). Study-level background: Each participant received two doses of an mRNA SARS-CoV-2 vaccine, either BNT162b2 or mRNA-1273. In the study, cultures from other donors were sequenced using the Oncomine TCR Beta short-read assay on an Illumina iSeq 100. SARS-CoV-2 spike-specific CD4+ TCR repertoires were compared before and after mRNA vaccination in COVID-19 convalescent patients and in infection-naive vaccine recipients. The full study included over 8 COVID-19 convalescent patients and a few SARS-CoV-2-naive healthy vaccine recipients. Here is what the overall study found, with its caveats: Marked clonal contraction was observed in both infection-induced and vaccine-induced clones at late post-vaccination timepoints, consistent with waning T cell responses. In healthy vaccine recipients, vaccine-induced clones were almost all SARS-CoV-2 mono-reactive, with only 1 of 255 cross-reactive with common cold coronaviruses. Limitations of the study were the small number of convalescent patients and the absence of early post-infection timepoints.

In the ViraFEST assay, PBMC were stimulated with viral peptide pools, and TCR sequencing was then used to find antigen-specific CD4+ T cell clonotypes based on their expansion. After approximately 11 days of culture, CD4+ T cells were isolated with the EasySep CD4+ T cell isolation kit. The absence of prior SARS-CoV-2 infection in healthy vaccine recipients was confirmed by negative nucleocapsid antibodies before and after vaccination. Approximately 2 million PBMC per well were cultured with about 9 ug/ml peptides in IMDM containing roughly 5% human AB serum, about 10 IU/ml IL-2 and gentamicin. Half of the culture medium was replaced with fresh IL-2-containing medium on days 3 and 7. Unless noted otherwise, every peptide stimulation condition was cultured in triplicate wells. PBMC were separated from whole blood using Ficoll-Paque Plus gradient centrifugation and were then either cryopreserved at -140C or used fresh. The overlapping peptide pools covered the spike proteins of SARS-CoV-2 as well as those of the common cold coronaviruses HCoV-NL63, HCoV-OC43 and HCoV-229E. The QIAamp micro DNA kit was used to extract genomic DNA from the cultured CD4+ T cells.

The cysteine opens and the phenylalanine closes a CDR3 of 15 amino acids. The retained sequence is limited to the CDR3, 45 bases, with the frame set at the first base. CDR1 is given as SGHRS and CDR2 as YFSETQ, both from the germline V gene. At the junction V is shortened by 0 bases and J by 0 bases, with 8 bases in between. For this clone: It lacks a known antigen. Nothing much larger sits one base from this clone, and base qualities are not available.

Receptors were amplified or captured by the immunoSEQ multiplex PCR assay. TCR beta CDR3 sequencing was performed on DNA from the cultured, isolated CD4+ T cells. Concerning the study's data processing: The analysis removed non-productive TCR sequences, trimmed reads to the CDR3 region, and retained only CDR3s that were 7 or more amino acids long. Antigen-specific clonotypes were identified with the MANAFEST web app by comparing expansion in peptide wells against reference cultures. Positive clones required FDR<0.05 expansion versus reference and all other wells, odds ratio above 5, and frequency above 0.1% in two replicate wells. A clonotype was called cross-reactive if it was significantly expanded both in SARS-CoV-2 spike wells and in at least one common cold coronavirus spike condition. CDR3 similarity was assessed by Levenshtein distance using the stringdist R package, and unrooted trees were constructed with ape in R 3.6.1. TCRdb provides this immuneACCESS table in a form limited to in-frame rearrangements. Some clones are lacking; in checked studies, under half of them reflect an unresolved V gene, and why the rest are absent is not known. V, J and clone size were drawn from that table, and D and trimming were deduced from the DNA. A total of some 59,000 clones appear in this sample, over 75% of them only once. 2.4% of the sample is held by the ten biggest clonotypes.

The V and J genes are TRBV5-1 and TRBJ2-3, with an unclear D gene assignment. Sample: CD4+ T cells from PBMCs cultured with HCoV-229E spike peptides, taken before COVID-19 vaccination. The label giving this sample's cell subset or site can be read as: HCoV-229E spike overlapping peptide pool stimulation. This TCR was sampled from a human donor who received a COVID-19 vaccine. The CDR3: CASSLDGVSTDTQYF. The base sequence is TGCGCCAGCAGCTTGGATGGCGTTAGCACAGATACGCAGTATTTT. With the rest looked up from the reference TRBV5-1 and TRBJ2-3 genes rather than sequenced, the full variable domain is KAGVTQTPRYLIKTRGQQVTLSCSPISGHRSVSWYQQTPGQGLQFLFEYFSETQRNKGNFPGRFSGRQFSNSRSEMNVSTLELGDSALYLCASSLDGVSTDTQYFGPGTRLTVL.